This entry lists 27 T cell receptor beta chains sequenced from one sample in a study of blood T cell repertoires in COVID-19. TCRdb's table, derived via immunoSEQ multiplex PCR, lists solely in-frame clones and lacks some. Found here are 350,000 or so clones, around 89% of them singletons; the top ten hold roughly 1.7%. The sample consisted of peripheral blood. The receptors shown here come from a woman aged 25 to 45 with COVID-19, enrolled during active disease.

This chain links TRBV9 with TRBJ2-7; a weak D match, TRBD1 (6 bases). The germline V and J ends were trimmed by 1 base and 2 bases, with 13 bases remaining between them. The CDR3 consists of 15 residues. The germline CDR1 and CDR2 sequences are SGDLS and YYNGEE. DNA for the CDR3: TGTGCCAGCAGCGTACAGGGGACACCCGCCTACGAGCAGTACTTC. Translating it yields CASSVQGTPAYEQYF.

The genes are TRBV27 and TRBJ1-2; 7 nucleotides agree with TRBD1. Germline CDR1 and CDR2: MNHEY and SMNVEV (reference sequence). This CDR3 comprises 15 residues. V lost 4 bases to trimming and J lost 4 bases; unmatched junction nucleotides: 9. The chain's CDR3 is CASSSLSTGSYGYTF. The DNA of the CDR3 is TGTGCCAGCAGTTCCCTCTCGACAGGGAGCTATGGCTACACCTTC.

The gene calls are TRBV5-1 and TRBJ1-2, with a weak D call TRBD1 (5 bases). This CDR3 has 16 residues. Germline lookup yields CDR1 SGHRS and CDR2 YFSETQ. V gave up 4 bases and J gave up 1 base, with 17 bases separating them. CDR3 protein: CASSRAGTPNNYGYTF. In nucleotides, the CDR3 is TGCGCCAGCAGCCGGGCGGGGACCCCTAATAACTATGGCTACACCTTC.

This sequence joins TRBV24-1 and TRBJ2-5; 7 bases agree with TRBD1. The CDR3 totals 15 residues. V lost 1 base to trimming and J lost 5 bases; unmatched junction nucleotides: 6. Germline V CDR1 and CDR2: KGHDR, SFDVKD. For the CDR3, the DNA is TGTGCCACCAGTGATTTCGGGACAGCCCGGGAGACCCAGTACTTC. It translates to CATSDFGTARETQYF.

The gene calls are TRBV10-3 and TRBJ1-2; 8 nucleotides agree with TRBD1. Looked up from germline, CDR1 is ENHRY and CDR2 is SYGVKD. The CDR3 has 16 amino acids. With 7 bases clipped from V and 6 bases from J, the junction kept 16 bases outside the gene matches. The chain's CDR3 is CAITGQGKRSADGYTF. The CDR3 DNA follows: TGTGCCATCACCGGACAGGGTAAAAGGAGTGCTGATGGCTACACCTTC.

The rearrangement uses TRBV7-8 and TRBJ1-5; D is ambiguous. The germline gives CDR1 SGHVS, CDR2 FQNEAQ. The CDR3 extends over 14 amino acids. The V end was cut by 4 bases, the J end by 3 bases, with 10 bases between. The CDR3 sequence: CASSSAGINQPQHF. CDR3 bases: TGTGCCAGCAGCTCTGCGGGGATCAATCAGCCCCAGCATTTT.

This clone has only a few counts. The chain employs TRBV2 and TRBJ2-7, with TRBD2 identical over 9 bases. The CDR3 loop spans 15 amino acids. Germline V gene data show CDR1 as SNHLY and CDR2 as FYNNEI. J was trimmed by 7 bases and V by 2 bases; bases with no gene match: 9. As DNA, the CDR3 is TGTGCCAGCAGTGAACTAGCGGGGTACGGGGAGGAGCAGTACGTC. Translation gives CASSELAGYGEEQYV.

The chain carries TRBV6-5 and TRBJ2-7, with 8 bases that match TRBD2. V shed 6 bases and J 6 bases; nucleotides not matched to a gene: 4. The CDR3 consists of 12 residues. Germline CDR1 reads MNHEY; CDR2 reads SVGAGI. This CDR3 reads CASSREGGEQYF. The CDR3 DNA is TGTGCCAGCAGCCGGGAGGGGGGCGAGCAGTACTTC.

The chain links TRBV27 to TRBJ1-1; no firm D call. The V gene's germline CDR1 is MNHEY and CDR2 SMNVEV (reference sequence). The ends were cut back, 3 bases at V and 5 bases at J, with 19 bases in the middle. CDR3 length: 16 residues. CDR3 loop: CASSFQARRPGTEAFF. CDR3 in DNA: TGTGCCAGCAGTTTTCAAGCCCGACGCCCGGGGACTGAAGCTTTCTTT.

This rearrangement joins TRBV5-6 to TRBJ1-2, with D tentatively TRBD1 (6 bases). Trimming took off 4 bases at V and 3 bases at J, with 10 bases between the two ends. The CDR3 contains 13 residues. CDR1 and CDR2 from the germline V gene are SGHDT and YYEEEE. CDR3 sequence reads: CASSPRGYYGYTF. As DNA, the CDR3 is TGTGCCAGCAGCCCCAGGGGTTACTATGGCTACACCTTC.

Details on this clone: The junction departs from germline at one end; a sequencing error may be responsible. CDR3 sequence: CASNYSGRGYEQYF. DNA for the CDR3: TGTGCCAGCAATTACTCGGGGCGTGGTTACGAGCAGTACTTC. The chain has TRBV6-2 or TRBV6-3 and TRBJ2-7; perhaps D is TRBD1 or TRBD2 (5 bases each). CDR1 MNHEY and CDR2 SVGEGT come from the germline V gene. This CDR3 has 14 amino acids.

The chain carries TRBV7-8 and TRBJ1-6, with 11 bases that match TRBD1. CDR1 and CDR2 (germline): SGHVS, FQNEAQ. J gave up 11 bases and V 5 bases, and 8 bases lay outside the gene matches. The CDR3 is 15 residues long. CDR3 DNA: TGTGCCAGCAGCATCGGGACAGGGGGAGGCACACCCCTCCACTTT. This gives the protein CASSIGTGGGTPLHF.

The chain is built from TRBV7-2 and TRBJ2-1, with 14 nucleotides matching TRBD2. The CDR3 consists of 16 residues. Germline V gene sequence: CDR1 SGHTA, CDR2 FQGNSA. The trim removed 4 bases at V and 9 bases at J, leaving 8 bases unmatched. The CDR3 region is CASSSGLAGGWGEQFF. The CDR3 nucleotides read TGTGCCAGCAGCTCCGGACTAGCGGGGGGCTGGGGTGAGCAGTTCTTC.

V and J are TRBV19 and TRBJ1-1, with D possibly being TRBD1 (5 bases). This CDR3 region has 13 residues. Trimming pared 5 bases from V and 3 bases from J, leaving 10 bases between. The germline gives CDR1 LNHDA, CDR2 SQIVND (reference sequence). The CDR3 nucleotides read TGTGCCAGTAGTTTCGGAGGGGACACTGAAGCTTTCTTT. Amino acids: CASSFGGDTEAFF.

The chain carries TRBV5-4 and TRBJ1-1, with 8 bases fitting TRBD1. Per the germline V gene, CDR1 is SGHNT and CDR2 is YYREEE (reference sequence). The CDR3 is made up of 15 amino acids. V dropped 4 bases and J dropped 7; count of bases not matched to a gene: 12. CDR3 in amino acids: CASSPTGQVAHEAFF. CDR3 in DNA: TGTGCCAGCAGCCCAACGGGACAGGTCGCCCATGAAGCTTTCTTT.

The chain is built from TRBV3-1 (or the pseudogene TRBV3-2) and TRBJ1-1, with TRBD1 matching over 9 bases. Trimming at V came to 1 base and at J to 8 bases, leaving 5 bases not matched to a gene. The CDR3 is 14 amino acids. The germline gives CDR1 LGHDT, CDR2 YNNKEL (reference sequence). This CDR3 reads CASSQADRGGEAFF. CDR3 nucleotides: TGTGCCAGCAGCCAAGCCGACAGGGGGGGGGAAGCTTTCTTT.

The J gene is TRBJ2-2, the V gene TRBV24-1; 11 positions match TRBD2. CDR1 is KGHDR and CDR2 is SFDVKD in the germline V gene. Trimming took 5 bases from V and 2 from J; bases not matched to a gene: 6. The CDR3 is 17 residues long. CDR3 region: CATSVTGLAENTGELFF. For the CDR3, the DNA is TGTGCCACCAGTGTTACGGGACTAGCGGAAAACACCGGGGAGCTGTTTTTT.

The chain links TRBV3-1 (or the pseudogene TRBV3-2) to TRBJ1-3; a possible D gene is TRBD1 (6 bases). Trimming removed 4 bases at V and 3 bases at J, with 13 bases between. The CDR3 length is 15 residues. Germline assignment: CDR1 LGHDT and CDR2 YNNKEL (reference sequence). The CDR3, as DNA: TGTGCCAGCAGCCCCTACAGGGCTCGTGGAAACACCATATATTTT. Its translation: CASSPYRARGNTIYF.

The rearrangement links TRBV18 to TRBJ1-3; D not certain. CDR1 is KGHSH, CDR2 LQKENI, per germline. Trimming removed 5 bases from V and 2 bases from J, with 10 bases in between. There are 14 residues in the CDR3. This chain's CDR3 is CASSTLDAGNTIYF. CDR3 nucleotides: TGTGCCAGCTCAACCTTAGATGCTGGAAACACCATATATTTT.

The genes are TRBV24-1 and TRBJ2-3, with 10 bases that match TRBD2. This CDR3 has 20 amino acids. Germline-derived CDR1 and CDR2 are KGHDR and SFDVKD. Trimming cost V 5 bases and J 0 bases; bases outside gene matches: 16. CDR3 sequence (DNA): TGTGCCACCAGTGGAAGCGGGGGGGCGGTAAACCCCTCTAGCACAGATACGCAGTATTTT. It translates to CATSGSGGAVNPSSTDTQYF.

The table lists this clone with a count of one. This chain uses TRBV15 with TRBJ2-1; 12 positions match TRBD2. This CDR3 is 13 amino acids long. J gave up 8 bases and V 7 bases, and 3 bases lay outside the gene matches. The germline V gene has CDR1 LNHNV and CDR2 YYDKDF (reference sequence). CDR3 DNA sequence: TGTGCCACCAACCTAGCGGGGGGGGATGAGCAGTTCTTC. Translated, it gives CATNLAGGDEQFF.

This clone was counted only a few times. This chain uses TRBV7-2 with TRBJ1-3, with D maybe TRBD1 (6 bases). The germline CDR1 and CDR2 sequences are SGHTA and FQGNSA. With 5 bases removed from V and 2 bases from J, the gap between germline ends came to 16 bases. The CDR3 has 16 residues. For the CDR3, the DNA is TGTGCCAGCAGCCCTAACACAGGGAGGGCTGGAAACACCATATATTTT. This codes for CASSPNTGRAGNTIYF.

V gene TRBV18 combines with J gene TRBJ2-1, with a tentative D call TRBD1 (6 bases). Germline lookup yields CDR1 KGHSH and CDR2 LQKENI. This CDR3 has 15 residues. Trimming cost V 6 bases and J 0 bases, with 12 bases left between them. In DNA, the CDR3 is TGTGCCAGCTCGCGACAGGAGAGCTCCTACAATGAGCAGTTCTTC. This sequence encodes CASSRQESSYNEQFF.

The CDR3 protein is CAWRRTSKSDTQYF. DNA for the CDR3: TGTGCCTGGAGGCGGACTAGTAAATCAGATACGCAGTATTTT. The chain joins TRBV30 to TRBJ2-3, with 7 bases lining up with TRBD2. Germline values: CDR1 GTSNPN, CDR2 SVGIG (reference sequence). With V trimmed by 3 bases and J by 4 bases, 7 bases remained unmatched. The CDR3 length is 14 residues.

The chain recombines TRBV7-2 with TRBJ2-1, with 9 bases matching TRBD2. This CDR3 comprises 18 residues. Trimming cost V 2 bases and J 7 bases; bases outside gene matches: 15. Germline lookup yields CDR1 SGHTA and CDR2 FQGNSA. The CDR3 DNA reads as TGTGCCAGCAGCTTATTAACTGATTCTAGCGGGGTTCGTAATGAGCAGTTCTTC. Translating gives CASSLLTDSSGVRNEQFF.

The genes are TRBV4-1 and TRBJ1-1; possible D gene TRBD1, 5 bases. The CDR3 is 15 residues long. Germline CDR1 reads MGHRA; CDR2 reads YSYEKL. Trimming removed 2 bases from V and 1 base from J, with 11 bases in between. The CDR3 DNA reads TGCGCCAGCAGCCAATCCGCAGGGCCGAACACTGAAGCTTTCTTT. As protein: CASSQSAGPNTEAFF.

The chain employs TRBV15 and TRBJ1-2; 10 bases agree with TRBD1. Germline trimming cut 2 bases from V and 5 bases from J; bases unmatched to any gene: 11. Germline V gene data show CDR1 as LNHNV and CDR2 as YYDKDF (reference sequence). The CDR3 contains 17 residues. The CDR3 DNA is TGTGCCACCAGCAGAATCATGGGACAGGGGCTCGGGTATGGCTACACCTTC. Translation gives CATSRIMGQGLGYGYTF.